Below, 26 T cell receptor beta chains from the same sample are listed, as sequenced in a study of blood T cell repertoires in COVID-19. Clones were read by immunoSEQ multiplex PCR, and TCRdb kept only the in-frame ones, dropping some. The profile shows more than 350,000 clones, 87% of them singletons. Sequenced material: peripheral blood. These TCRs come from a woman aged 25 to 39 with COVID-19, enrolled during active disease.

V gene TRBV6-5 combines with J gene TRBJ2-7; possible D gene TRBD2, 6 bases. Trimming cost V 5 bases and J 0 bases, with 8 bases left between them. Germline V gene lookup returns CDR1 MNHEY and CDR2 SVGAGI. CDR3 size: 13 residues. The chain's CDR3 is CASSRSGSYEQYF. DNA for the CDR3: TGTGCCAGCAGTCGTAGCGGCTCCTACGAGCAGTACTTC.

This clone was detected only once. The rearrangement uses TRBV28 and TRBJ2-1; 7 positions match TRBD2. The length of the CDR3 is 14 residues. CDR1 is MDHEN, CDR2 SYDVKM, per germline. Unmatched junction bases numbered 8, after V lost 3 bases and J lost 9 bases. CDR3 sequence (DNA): TGTGCCAGCAGTTTGGGCGGGAGCATTGGTGAGCAGTTCTTC. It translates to CASSLGGSIGEQFF.

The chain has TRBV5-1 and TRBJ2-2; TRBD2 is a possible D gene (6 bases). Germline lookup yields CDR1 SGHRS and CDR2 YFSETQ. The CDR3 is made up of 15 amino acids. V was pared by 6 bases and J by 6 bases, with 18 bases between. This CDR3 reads CASTTLPREAGELFF. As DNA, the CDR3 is TGCGCCAGCACCACCCTACCAAGGGAGGCCGGGGAGCTGTTTTTT.

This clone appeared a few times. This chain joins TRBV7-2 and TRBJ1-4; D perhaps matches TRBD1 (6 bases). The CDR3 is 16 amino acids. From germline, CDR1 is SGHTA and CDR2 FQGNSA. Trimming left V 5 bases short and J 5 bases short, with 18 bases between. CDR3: CASSPGGGGANEKLFF. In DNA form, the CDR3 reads TGTGCCAGCAGCCCGGGGGGCGGGGGCGCCAATGAAAAACTGTTTTTT.

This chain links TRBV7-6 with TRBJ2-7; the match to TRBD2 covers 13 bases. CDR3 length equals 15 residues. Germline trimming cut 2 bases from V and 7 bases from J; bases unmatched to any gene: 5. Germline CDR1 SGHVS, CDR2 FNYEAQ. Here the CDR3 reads CASSLTSGRAGEQYF. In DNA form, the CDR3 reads TGTGCCAGCAGCTTAACTAGCGGGAGGGCCGGGGAGCAGTACTTC.

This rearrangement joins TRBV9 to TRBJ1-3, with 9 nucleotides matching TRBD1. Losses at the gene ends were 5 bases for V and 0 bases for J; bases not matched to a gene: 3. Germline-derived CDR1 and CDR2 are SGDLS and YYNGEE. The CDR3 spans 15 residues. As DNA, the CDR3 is TGTGCCAGCAGTGGGACAGGGATCTCTGGAAACACCATATATTTT. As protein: CASSGTGISGNTIYF.

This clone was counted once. CDR3 coding DNA: TGTGCCAGCAGTCTCACAGGGTACACTGAAGCTTTCTTT. Protein: CASSLTGYTEAFF. V is TRBV28 and J is TRBJ1-1, with D perhaps TRBD1 (6 bases). Trimming removed 5 bases at V and 3 bases at J, with 10 bases between. Germline V lookup: CDR1 MDHEN, CDR2 SYDVKM. This CDR3 comprises 13 residues. The whole variable domain, remainder taken from reference TRBV28 and TRBJ1-1, is DVKVTQSSRYLVKRTGEKVFLECVQDMDHENMFWYRQDPGLGLRLIYFSYDVKMKEKGDIPEGYSVSREKKERFSLILESASTNQTSMYLCASSLTGYTEAFFGQGTRLTVV.

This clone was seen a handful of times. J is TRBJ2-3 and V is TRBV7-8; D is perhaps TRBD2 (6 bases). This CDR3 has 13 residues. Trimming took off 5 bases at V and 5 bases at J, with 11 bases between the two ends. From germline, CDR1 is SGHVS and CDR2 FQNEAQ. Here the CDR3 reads CASSPTAGDTQYF. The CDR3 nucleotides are TGTGCCAGCAGCCCAACAGCGGGAGATACGCAGTATTTT. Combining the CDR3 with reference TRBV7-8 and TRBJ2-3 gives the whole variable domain GAGVSQSPRYKVAKRGQDVALRCDPISGHVSLFWYQQALGQGPEFLTYFQNEAQLDKSGLPSDRFFAERPEGSVSTLKIQRTQQEDSAVYLCASSPTAGDTQYFGPGTRLTVL.

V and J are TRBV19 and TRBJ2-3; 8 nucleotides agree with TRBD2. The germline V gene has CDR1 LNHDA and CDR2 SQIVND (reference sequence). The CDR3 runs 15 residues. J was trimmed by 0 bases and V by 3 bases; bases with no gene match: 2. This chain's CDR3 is CASSIGGRSTDTQYF. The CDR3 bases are TGTGCCAGTAGTATTGGCGGGAGGAGCACAGATACGCAGTATTTT.

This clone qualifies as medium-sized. The CDR3 sequence is CASSYSTGTGEQYF. The CDR3 coding sequence is TGTGCCAGCAGTTACTCGACAGGGACCGGCGAGCAGTACTTC. The chain has TRBV6-5 and TRBJ2-7; 7 positions match TRBD1. The J segment lost 6 bases and the V segment lost 0 bases, leaving 5 bases of the junction unmatched. The CDR3 is 14 residues long. Germline CDR1 and CDR2: MNHEY and SVGAGI.

The CDR3 coding sequence is TGTGCCATCAGTGAGTCAACAGGGGGCGCGACCACTGAAGCTTTCTTT. As protein: CAISESTGGATTEAFF. V usage is TRBV10-3 and J usage is TRBJ1-1; 9 bases line up with TRBD1. J gave up 4 bases and V 0 bases, and 6 bases lay outside the gene matches. The length of the CDR3 is 16 residues. Germline V gene lookup returns CDR1 ENHRY and CDR2 SYGVKD.

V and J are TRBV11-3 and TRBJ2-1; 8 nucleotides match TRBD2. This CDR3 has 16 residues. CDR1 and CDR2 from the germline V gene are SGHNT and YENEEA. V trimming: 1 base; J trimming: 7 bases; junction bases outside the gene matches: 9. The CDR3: CASSLGPAGVSNEQFF. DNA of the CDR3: TGTGCCAGCAGCTTAGGTCCAGCGGGAGTTAGTAATGAGCAGTTCTTC.

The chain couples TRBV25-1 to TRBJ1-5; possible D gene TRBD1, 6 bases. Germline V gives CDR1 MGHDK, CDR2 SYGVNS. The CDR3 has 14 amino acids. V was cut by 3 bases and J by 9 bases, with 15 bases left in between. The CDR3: CASSDGGGGWPQHF. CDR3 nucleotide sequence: TGTGCCAGCAGTGATGGAGGGGGGGGTTGGCCCCAGCATTTT.

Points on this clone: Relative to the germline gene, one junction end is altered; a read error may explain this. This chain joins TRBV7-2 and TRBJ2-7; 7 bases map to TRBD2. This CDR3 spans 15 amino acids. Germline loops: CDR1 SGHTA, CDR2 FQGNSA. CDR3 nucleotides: TGTGCCAGCAGTTTAGGGACTATCACGATTTACGAGCAGTACTTC. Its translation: CASSLGTITIYEQYF.

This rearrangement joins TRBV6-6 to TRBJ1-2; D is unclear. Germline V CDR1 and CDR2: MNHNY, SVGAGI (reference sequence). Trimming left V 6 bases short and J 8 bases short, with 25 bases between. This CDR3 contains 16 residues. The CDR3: CASRKTGQTGAGGYTF. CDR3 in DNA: TGTGCCAGCAGGAAGACGGGCCAGACGGGCGCGGGGGGCTACACCTTC.

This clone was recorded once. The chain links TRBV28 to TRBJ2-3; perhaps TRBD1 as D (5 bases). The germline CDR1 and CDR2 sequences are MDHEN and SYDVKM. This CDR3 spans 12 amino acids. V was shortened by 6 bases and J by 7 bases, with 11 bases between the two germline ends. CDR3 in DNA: TGTGCCAGCAGCCTCAGGGCTAATACGCAGTATTTT. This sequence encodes CASSLRANTQYF.

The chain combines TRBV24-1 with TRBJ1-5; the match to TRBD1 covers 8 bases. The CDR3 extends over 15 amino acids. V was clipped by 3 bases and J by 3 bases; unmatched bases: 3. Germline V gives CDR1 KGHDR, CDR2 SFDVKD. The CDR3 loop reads CATSDGQGLNQPQHF. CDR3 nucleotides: TGTGCCACCAGTGATGGACAGGGCCTCAATCAGCCCCAGCATTTT.

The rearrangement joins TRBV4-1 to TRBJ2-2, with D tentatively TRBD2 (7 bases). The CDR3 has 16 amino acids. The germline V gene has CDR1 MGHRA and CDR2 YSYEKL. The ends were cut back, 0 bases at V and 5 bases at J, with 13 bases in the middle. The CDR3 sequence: CASSQDGGALTGELFF. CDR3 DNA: TGCGCCAGCAGCCAAGATGGGGGGGCCCTAACCGGGGAGCTGTTTTTT.

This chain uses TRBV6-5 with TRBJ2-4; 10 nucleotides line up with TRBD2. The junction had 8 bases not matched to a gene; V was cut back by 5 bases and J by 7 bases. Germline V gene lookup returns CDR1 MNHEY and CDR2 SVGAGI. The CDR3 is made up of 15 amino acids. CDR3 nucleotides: TGTGCCAGCAGTAGATACAGCGGGAGGGGGAACATTCAGTACTTC. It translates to CASSRYSGRGNIQYF.

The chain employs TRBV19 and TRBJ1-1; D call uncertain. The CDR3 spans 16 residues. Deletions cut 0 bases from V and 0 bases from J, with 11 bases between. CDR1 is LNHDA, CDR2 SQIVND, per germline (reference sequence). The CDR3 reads CASSIDAGNMNTEAFF. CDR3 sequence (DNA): TGTGCCAGTAGTATAGATGCTGGCAACATGAACACTGAAGCTTTCTTT. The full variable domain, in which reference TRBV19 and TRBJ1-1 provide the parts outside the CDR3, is DGGITQSPKYLFRKEGQNVTLSCEQNLNHDAMYWYRQDPGQGLRLIYYSQIVNDFQKGDIAEGYSVSREKKESFPLTVTSAQKNPTAFYLCASSIDAGNMNTEAFFGQGTRLTVV.

This chain's CDR3 is CASSLGGLYSNQPQHF. In DNA, the CDR3 is TGTGCCAGCAGTTTAGGGGGACTCTATAGCAATCAGCCCCAGCATTTT. V usage is TRBV28 and J usage is TRBJ1-5; D is possibly TRBD1 (5 bases). This CDR3 has 16 residues. V lost 2 bases and J lost 0, with 11 bases in between. CDR1 and CDR2 from the germline V gene are MDHEN and SYDVKM.

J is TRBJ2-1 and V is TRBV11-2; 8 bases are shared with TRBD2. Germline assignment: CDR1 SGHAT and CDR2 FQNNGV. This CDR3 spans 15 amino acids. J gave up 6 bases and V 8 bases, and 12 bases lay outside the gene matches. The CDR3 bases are TGTGCCAGCTCACCGACGCGGGGGGCCTTCAATGAGCAGTTCTTC. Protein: CASSPTRGAFNEQFF.

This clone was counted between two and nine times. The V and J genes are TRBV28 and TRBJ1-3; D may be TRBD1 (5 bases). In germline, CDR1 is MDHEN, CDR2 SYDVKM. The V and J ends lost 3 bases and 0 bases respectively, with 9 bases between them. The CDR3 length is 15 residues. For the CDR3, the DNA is TGTGCCAGCAGTTTGGGACTGAACTCTGGAAACACCATATATTTT. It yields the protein CASSLGLNSGNTIYF.

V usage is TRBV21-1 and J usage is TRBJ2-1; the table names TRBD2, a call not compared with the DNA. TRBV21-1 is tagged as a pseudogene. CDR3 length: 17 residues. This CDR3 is CASSKGSGGSVHNEQFF. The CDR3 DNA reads TGTGCCAGCAGCAAAGGGAGCGGCGGGAGCGTCCACAATGAGCAGTTCTTC.

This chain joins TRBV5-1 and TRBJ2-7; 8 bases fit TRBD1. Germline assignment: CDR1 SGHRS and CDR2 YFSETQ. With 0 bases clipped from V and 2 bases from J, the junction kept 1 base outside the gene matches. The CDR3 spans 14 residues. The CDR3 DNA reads TGCGCCAGCAGCTTGGACAGGGGGGCCTACGAGCAGTACTTC. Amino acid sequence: CASSLDRGAYEQYF.

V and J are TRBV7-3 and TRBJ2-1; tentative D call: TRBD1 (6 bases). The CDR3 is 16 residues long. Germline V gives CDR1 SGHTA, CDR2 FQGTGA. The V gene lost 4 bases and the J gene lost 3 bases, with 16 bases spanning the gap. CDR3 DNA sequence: TGTGCCAGCAGCTCCGAGACTACAGGGCACTACAATGAGCAGTTCTTC. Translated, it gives CASSSETTGHYNEQFF.